A single sample is the source of the 21 T cell receptor beta chains below, sequenced in a study of early stage breast cancer tumors. Using immunoSEQ multiplex PCR, the repertoire was profiled, and TCRdb retains in-frame clones only, with some absent. Of around 20,000 clones listed, around 88% were seen once; the top ten hold around 1.7%. Specimen: blood. The receptors originated from a person aged 65 to 79 with breast cancer.

This chain connects TRBV7-8 to TRBJ1-5; D might be TRBD1 (5 bases). Germline loops: CDR1 SGHVS, CDR2 FQNEAQ. V dropped 2 bases and J dropped 0 bases, with 11 bases sitting between them. The CDR3 consists of 16 residues. CDR3 amino acids: CASSLRRVDSNQPQHF. CDR3 in DNA: TGTGCCAGCAGCTTACGCAGGGTGGATAGCAATCAGCCCCAGCATTTT.

The chain has TRBV19 and TRBJ1-6; 7 nucleotides line up with TRBD1. This CDR3 region has 14 residues. Germline CDR1 is LNHDA and CDR2 is SQIVND (reference sequence). Trimming took 7 bases from V and 6 from J; bases not matched to a gene: 6. This chain's CDR3 is CASTNRGGNSPLHF. Written as DNA, the CDR3 is TGTGCCAGTACCAACAGGGGTGGTAATTCACCCCTCCACTTT.

The chain has TRBV4-3 and TRBJ2-2; 11 nucleotides line up with TRBD1. This CDR3 spans 15 amino acids. Germline V CDR1 and CDR2: LGHNA, YSLEER. After removal of 4 bases from V and 4 bases from J, the junction contained 2 bases not matched to a gene. The CDR3 DNA is TGCGCCAGCAGCCCCGGACAGGGGGCCACCGGGGAGCTGTTTTTT. Protein: CASSPGQGATGELFF.

The rearrangement links TRBV28 to TRBJ1-5; TRBD1 aligns across 7 bases. This CDR3 spans 12 amino acids. Per germline, CDR1 MDHEN and CDR2 SYDVKM. V gave up 11 bases and J gave up 2 bases; unmatched junction bases: 3. The CDR3 spells CASRGGNQPQHF. Here the CDR3 DNA reads TGTGCCTCCAGGGGGGGCAATCAGCCCCAGCATTTT.

The V gene is TRBV19, the J gene TRBJ1-5, with D possibly TRBD1 on 6 matching bases. Germline V gives CDR1 LNHDA, CDR2 SQIVND (reference sequence). V was shortened by 8 bases and J by 0 bases, with 17 bases between the two germline ends. This CDR3 is 16 amino acids long. The CDR3 region is CASRYQQGNSNQPQHF. The CDR3 DNA reads TGTGCCAGTCGGTATCAACAGGGAAATAGCAATCAGCCCCAGCATTTT.

The chain employs TRBV11-1 and TRBJ2-3; 10 bases align to TRBD1. This CDR3 region has 15 residues. J lost 4 bases, V lost 6 bases, and 7 bases had no gene match. Germline lookup yields CDR1 SGHAT and CDR2 FQDESV (reference sequence). This CDR3 reads CASRRPGQGSDTQYF. In DNA form, the CDR3 reads TGTGCCAGCAGACGACCGGGACAGGGGTCAGATACGCAGTATTTT.

This chain uses TRBV4-1 with TRBJ1-1; TRBD1 matches 7 bases. Germline V lookup: CDR1 MGHRA, CDR2 YSYEKL. Trimming removed 1 base from V and 1 base from J; junction bases left unmatched: 3. The CDR3 covers 15 residues. The CDR3 nucleotides read TGCGCCAGCAGCCAAGGACACAGGGGGAACACTGAAGCTTTCTTT. As protein: CASSQGHRGNTEAFF.

This clone showed up just once. The J gene is TRBJ2-5, the V gene TRBV19; D is undetermined. Germline CDR1 is LNHDA and CDR2 is SQIVND (reference sequence). The CDR3 runs to 14 residues. Trimming stripped 3 bases from V and 2 bases from J, with 10 bases between. The CDR3 sequence is CASSIFGFQETQYF. The CDR3 nucleotides are TGTGCCAGTAGTATTTTCGGTTTTCAAGAGACCCAGTACTTC.

As DNA, the CDR3 is TGCGCCAGCAGCCAACAGGGCCCCCAAGAGACCCAGTACTTC. This codes for CASSQQGPQETQYF. The chain couples TRBV4-1 to TRBJ2-5, with D possibly being TRBD1 (5 bases). CDR1 MGHRA and CDR2 YSYEKL come from the germline V gene. The germline V and J ends were trimmed by 2 bases and 1 base, with 8 bases remaining between them. The CDR3 contains 14 residues.

The rearrangement links TRBV2 to TRBJ2-5; 11 bases match TRBD2. The germline gives CDR1 SNHLY, CDR2 FYNNEI. CDR3 length: 17 amino acids. V lost 2 bases to trimming and J lost 5 bases; unmatched junction nucleotides: 10. CDR3 DNA sequence: TGTGCCAGCAGTGAAAGGGTAGCGGGGGGGTTTATCGAGACCCAGTACTTC. It is translated as CASSERVAGGFIETQYF. Full variable domain (missing parts from reference TRBV2 and TRBJ2-5): EPEVTQTPSHQVTQMGQEVILRCVPISNHLYFYWYRQILGQKVEFLVSFYNNEISEKSEIFDDQFSVERPDGSNFTLKIRSTKLEDSAMYFCASSERVAGGFIETQYFGPGTRLLVL.

This chain joins TRBV9 and TRBJ2-5, with 10 positions matching TRBD2. Trimming took 0 bases from V and 1 from J; bases not matched to a gene: 3. CDR1 is SGDLS, CDR2 YYNGEE, per germline. The CDR3 spans 16 residues. The CDR3 DNA reads TGTGCCAGCAGCGTAGATAGCGGGGGGTCCCAAGAGACCCAGTACTTC. Translated: CASSVDSGGSQETQYF.

This chain's CDR3 is CAISDGQGKKQAFF. The CDR3 coding sequence is TGTGCCATCAGTGACGGACAGGGGAAAAAGCAAGCTTTCTTT. The V gene is TRBV10-3, the J gene TRBJ1-1; 9 bases agree with TRBD1. Germline CDR1 ENHRY, CDR2 SYGVKD. CDR3 length: 14 amino acids. The V and J ends lost 3 bases and 9 bases, in that order; junction bases with no gene match: 8.

The rearrangement uses TRBV6-1 and TRBJ1-5; 7 nucleotides line up with TRBD1. CDR1 MNHNS and CDR2 SASEGT come from the germline V gene. J lost 3 bases, V lost 7 bases, and 9 bases had no gene match. CDR3 length equals 15 residues. CDR3 residues: CASKVQGVVNQPQHF. CDR3 sequence (DNA): TGTGCCAGCAAGGTGCAGGGGGTCGTCAATCAGCCCCAGCATTTT.

A few counts support this clone. Other DNA sequences in this specimen translate into the identical CDR3. The chain carries TRBV5-1 and TRBJ1-1; 7 bases line up with TRBD1. CDR1 and CDR2 (germline): SGHRS, YFSETQ. There are 14 residues in the CDR3. J lost 1 base, V lost 3 bases, and 3 bases had no gene match. In DNA, the CDR3 is TGCGCCAGCAGCTCCCAGGGGGGGAACACTGAAGCTTTCTTT. This gives the protein CASSSQGGNTEAFF.

The rearrangement links TRBV30 to TRBJ2-5; 9 nucleotides line up with TRBD1. The J call may be mistaken, given a closer DNA end match to TRBJ2-7. The CDR3 extends over 15 amino acids. CDR1 and CDR2 from the germline V gene are GTSNPN and SVGIG (reference sequence). The CDR3 bases are TGTGCCTGGAGATCTCCGGGACAGGGCTCCTACGAGCAGTACTTC. This gives the protein CAWRSPGQGSYEQYF.

This clone was seen only once. The gene calls are TRBV5-1 and TRBJ2-5; TRBD1 might be the D (5 bases). CDR3 size: 17 residues. The V gene's germline CDR1 is SGHRS and CDR2 YFSETQ. The V gene lost 5 bases and the J gene lost 2 bases, with 22 bases spanning the gap. CDR3 sequence reads: CASRHDRHTAVQETQYF. The CDR3, as DNA: TGCGCCAGCAGACACGACAGACACACAGCAGTACAAGAGACCCAGTACTTC.

The chain is built from TRBV19 and TRBJ2-5; 8 bases agree with TRBD2. Germline lookup yields CDR1 LNHDA and CDR2 SQIVND (reference sequence). There are 14 residues in the CDR3. Unmatched junction bases numbered 4, after V lost 3 bases and J lost 4 bases. The CDR3 here is CASSIPGGGETQYF. The CDR3 bases are TGTGCCAGTAGTATTCCGGGAGGGGGAGAGACCCAGTACTTC. The variable domain in full, with the rest retrieved from reference TRBV19 and TRBJ2-5, is DGGITQSPKYLFRKEGQNVTLSCEQNLNHDAMYWYRQDPGQGLRLIYYSQIVNDFQKGDIAEGYSVSREKKESFPLTVTSAQKNPTAFYLCASSIPGGGETQYFGPGTRLLVL.

The rearrangement links TRBV12-5 to TRBJ2-7, with 12 bases fitting TRBD2. The germline V gene has CDR1 LGHNT and CDR2 FRNRAP. The CDR3 spans 15 residues. V dropped 5 bases and J dropped 4; count of bases not matched to a gene: 6. For the CDR3, the DNA is TGTGCTAGTGGTCGCGGACTAGCGGGGCTTTACGAGCAGTACTTC. Translated: CASGRGLAGLYEQYF.

CDR3 in amino acids: CANVPQGRSGNTIYF. Written as DNA, the CDR3 is TGTGCCAACGTTCCGCAGGGGAGATCTGGAAACACCATATATTTT. V usage is TRBV2 and J usage is TRBJ1-3, with D tentatively TRBD1 (6 bases). The CDR3 totals 15 residues. CDR1 and CDR2 (germline): SNHLY, FYNNEI. The germline V and J ends were trimmed by 10 bases and 1 base, with 17 bases remaining between them.

This sequence joins TRBV6-1 and TRBJ1-2; 8 bases are shared with TRBD1. Germline assignment: CDR1 MNHNS and CDR2 SASEGT. J lost 4 bases, V lost 8 bases, and 6 bases had no gene match. This CDR3 region has 13 residues. The CDR3 nucleotides are TGTGCCAGCCGCACGGGACAGGTCTATGGCTACACCTTC. This codes for CASRTGQVYGYTF.

This clone occurred once. The rearrangement joins TRBV7-9 to TRBJ1-1, with TRBD1 matching over 9 bases. V shed 0 bases and J 5 bases; nucleotides not matched to a gene: 7. There are 16 residues in the CDR3. Per the germline V gene, CDR1 is SEHNR and CDR2 is FQNEAQ (reference sequence). This CDR3 is CASSLAGGTGQTEAFF. DNA of the CDR3: TGTGCCAGCAGCTTAGCTGGGGGGACAGGGCAAACTGAAGCTTTCTTT.